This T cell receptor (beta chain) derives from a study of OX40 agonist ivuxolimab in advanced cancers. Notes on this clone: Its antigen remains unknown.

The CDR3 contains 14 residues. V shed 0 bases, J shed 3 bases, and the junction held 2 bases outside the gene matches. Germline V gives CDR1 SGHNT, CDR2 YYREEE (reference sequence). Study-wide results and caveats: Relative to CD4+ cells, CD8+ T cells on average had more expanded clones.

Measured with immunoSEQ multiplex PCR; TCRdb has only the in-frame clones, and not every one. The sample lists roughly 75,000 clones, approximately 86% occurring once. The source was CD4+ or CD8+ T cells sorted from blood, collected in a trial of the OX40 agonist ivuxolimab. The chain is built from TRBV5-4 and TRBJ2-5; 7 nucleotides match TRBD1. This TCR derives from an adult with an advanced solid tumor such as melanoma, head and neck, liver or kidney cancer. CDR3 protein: CASSLGGTEETQYF. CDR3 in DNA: TGTGCCAGCAGCTTGGGAGGGACAGAAGAGACCCAGTACTTC.